The clone carrying this T cell receptor (beta chain) was counted only a few times. The antigen is not known. The source of the sample is a study of radiotherapy plus CTLA-4 blockade in lung cancer. At the level of the study: With approximately 30% of patients having disease control, objective responses were seen in less than 20%.

Points from the study as a whole: Interferon-beta, together with early blood T cell clone dynamics, reportedly best predicted response. After treatment with radiotherapy plus ipilimumab, TCR clones that came from the tumor expanded in blood.

Here immunoSEQ multiplex PCR was the method, and the copy in TCRdb shows in-frame clones only, minus some. The sample records 55,000 to 70,000 clones, around 80% being singletons. Participants had chemo-refractory metastatic non-small-cell lung cancer and were treated with focal radiation plus ipilimumab CTLA-4 blockade. V was trimmed by 7 bases and J by 3 bases, leaving 15 bases between them. The germline CDR1 and CDR2 sequences are MNHEY and SVGAGI. The CDR3 runs 14 residues. The TCR was taken from a human donor with non-small cell lung cancer who had a complete response to radiotherapy plus ipilimumab. The rearrangement links TRBV6-5 to TRBJ1-1, with D tentatively TRBD1 (5 bases). Source: peripheral blood, taken from a patient treated with radiotherapy plus ipilimumab. The CDR3: CASKSDRDYTEAFF. CDR3 coding DNA: TGTGCCAGCAAGTCAGACAGAGATTACACTGAAGCTTTCTTT.